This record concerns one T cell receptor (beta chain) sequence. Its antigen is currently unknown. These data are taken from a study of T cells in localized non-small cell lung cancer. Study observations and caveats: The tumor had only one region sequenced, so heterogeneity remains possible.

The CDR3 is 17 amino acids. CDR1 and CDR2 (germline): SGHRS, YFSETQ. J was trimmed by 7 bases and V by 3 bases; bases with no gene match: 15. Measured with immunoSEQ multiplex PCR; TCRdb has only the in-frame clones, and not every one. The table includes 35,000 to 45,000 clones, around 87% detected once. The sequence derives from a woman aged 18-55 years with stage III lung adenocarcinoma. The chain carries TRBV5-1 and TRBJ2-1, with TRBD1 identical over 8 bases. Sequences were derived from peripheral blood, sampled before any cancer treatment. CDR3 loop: CASSSMGGQVWGNEQFF. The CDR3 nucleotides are TGCGCCAGCAGCTCCATGGGGGGACAGGTGTGGGGTAATGAGCAGTTCTTC.